These 18 T cell receptor beta chains were sequenced from one sample in a study of cytomegalovirus exposure and HLA in healthy donors. The PCR employed 60 Vbeta primers together with 13 Jbeta primers. The protocol was immunoSEQ multiplex PCR, while the TCRdb copy is restricted to in-frame clones and leaves out a portion. The table lists fewer than 150,000 clones, 76% of them singletons. The sample was PBMCs. These receptors all come from a man in his forties or fifties in good health and CMV-seronegative.

V and J are TRBV6-5 and TRBJ1-6, with 7 bases fitting TRBD1. Per germline, CDR1 MNHEY and CDR2 SVGAGI. Trimming took 2 bases from V and 5 from J; bases not matched to a gene: 3. The CDR3 totals 15 residues. The CDR3 region has the DNA TGTGCCAGCAGTTACGCCAGGGGGAATAATTCACCCCTCCACTTT. It yields the protein CASSYARGNNSPLHF.

This clone was observed a single time. V gene TRBV4-2 combines with J gene TRBJ1-1; 8 nucleotides align to TRBD1. With V trimmed by 0 bases and J by 4 bases, 1 base remained unmatched. CDR3 length equals 14 residues. Germline CDR1 reads LGHNA; CDR2 reads YNFKEQ. The CDR3, as DNA: TGTGCCAGCAGCCAAGATGACAGGGGCACTGAAGCTTTCTTT. Translating gives CASSQDDRGTEAFF.

The V and J genes are TRBV7-7 and TRBJ2-7; 7 nucleotides line up with TRBD2. This CDR3 spans 14 amino acids. Looked up from germline, CDR1 is SSHAT and CDR2 is FNYEAQ (reference sequence). Trimming at V came to 4 bases and at J to 0 bases, leaving 3 bases not matched to a gene. CDR3 sequence: CASSSERDSYEQYF. The CDR3 DNA sequence: TGTGCCAGCAGCTCCGAGCGGGACTCCTACGAGCAGTACTTC.

This chain joins TRBV30 and TRBJ1-2, with 10 bases aligning to TRBD1. The CDR3 has 13 amino acids. V was pared by 3 bases and J by 4 bases, with 2 bases of the junction left unmatched. CDR1 is GTSNPN, CDR2 SVGIG, per germline (reference sequence). The CDR3: CAWRRTGGYGYTF. The DNA for the CDR3 is TGTGCCTGGAGGCGGACAGGGGGCTATGGCTACACCTTC.

This clone appeared a single time. The V call is TRBV11-2, the J call TRBJ1-1; D unresolved. Germline V gene lookup returns CDR1 SGHAT and CDR2 FQNNGV. V shed 5 bases and J shed 3 bases, with 13 bases lying between them. The CDR3 totals 14 residues. Here the CDR3 reads CASSPGQLYTEAFF. For the CDR3, the DNA is TGTGCCAGCAGCCCAGGTCAGCTATACACTGAAGCTTTCTTT.

CDR3 in DNA: TGTGCCAGCAGCAGAGCGGGAGGTGAAAATGAGCAGTTCTTC. It codes for CASSRAGGENEQFF. The V call is TRBV9, the J call TRBJ2-1; 9 nucleotides match TRBD2. Trimming removed 4 bases from V and 7 bases from J; junction bases left unmatched: 6. CDR1 SGDLS and CDR2 YYNGEE come from the germline V gene. The length of the CDR3 is 14 residues.

CDR3 loop: CASSNRDYSPLHF. CDR3 sequence (DNA): TGTGCCAGTAGTAACCGGGATTATTCACCCCTCCACTTT. This chain connects TRBV19 to TRBJ1-6, with unresolved D. The CDR3 has 13 amino acids. Trimming stripped 4 bases from V and 8 bases from J, with 9 bases between. CDR1 LNHDA and CDR2 SQIVND come from the germline V gene (reference sequence).

Only one count was recorded for this clone. The chain links TRBV13 to TRBJ2-1; D is ambiguous. V shed 0 bases and J shed 8 bases, with 14 bases lying between them. Looked up from germline, CDR1 is PRHDT and CDR2 is FYEKMQ (reference sequence). CDR3 length: 15 residues. The CDR3 loop is CASSLGGGLAHEQFF. DNA of the CDR3: TGTGCCAGCAGCTTAGGCGGCGGTCTGGCGCATGAGCAGTTCTTC. Together with reference TRBV13 and TRBJ2-1, the CDR3 gives the full variable domain: AAGVIQSPRHLIKEKRETATLKCYPIPRHDTVYWYQQGPGQDPQFLISFYEKMQSDKGSIPDRFSAQQFSDYHSELNMSSLELGDSALYFCASSLGGGLAHEQFFGPGTRLTVL.

CDR3 bases: TGTGCCTGGAGTGTAATGGCAGGACAAGAGACCCAGTACTTC. Translating gives CAWSVMAGQETQYF. This chain uses TRBV30 with TRBJ2-5, with D uncertain. Germline loops: CDR1 GTSNPN, CDR2 SVGIG (reference sequence). The V gene lost 0 bases and the J gene lost 2 bases, with 10 bases spanning the gap. CDR3 size: 14 residues.

This rearrangement joins TRBV15 to TRBJ1-1; the D gene is possibly TRBD1 (5 bases). Trimming cost V 8 bases and J 6 bases, with 13 bases left between them. The CDR3 covers 12 residues. CDR1 is LNHNV, CDR2 YYDKDF, per germline (reference sequence). CDR3: CATGRGGAEAFF. CDR3 in DNA: TGTGCCACCGGCCGCGGGGGGGCTGAAGCTTTCTTT.

The chain has TRBV6-6 and TRBJ2-5; 10 bases are a match to TRBD2. Germline CDR1 is MNHNY and CDR2 is SVGAGI (reference sequence). V was pared by 2 bases and J by 13 bases, with 4 bases of the junction left unmatched. This CDR3 comprises 12 residues. CDR3 amino acids: CASSYQASGRYF. DNA for the CDR3: TGTGCCAGCAGTTACCAAGCTAGCGGGAGGTACTTC.

This clone has more than one count but fewer than ten. The rearrangement joins TRBV4-3 to TRBJ1-1, with 7 bases aligning to TRBD1. The ends lost 4 bases at V and 1 base at J; junction bases unmatched: 3. The CDR3 loop spans 14 amino acids. Per the germline V gene, CDR1 is LGHNA and CDR2 is YSLEER. CDR3 sequence (DNA): TGCGCCAGCAGCCGGACAGGCCGGAACACTGAAGCTTTCTTT. Encoded protein: CASSRTGRNTEAFF.

The chain uses TRBV28 and TRBJ1-5, with 7 bases fitting TRBD1. In germline, CDR1 is MDHEN, CDR2 SYDVKM. V was pared by 8 bases and J by 7 bases, with 14 bases of the junction left unmatched. The CDR3 loop spans 15 amino acids. CDR3 in amino acids: CASGKSGGLHQPQHF. The CDR3, as DNA: TGTGCCAGCGGAAAATCAGGGGGGCTACACCAGCCCCAGCATTTT.

This clone was detected only a few times. V gene TRBV11-2 combines with J gene TRBJ2-2; 10 bases agree with TRBD1. CDR3 length: 14 amino acids. With 4 bases clipped from V and 8 bases from J, the junction kept 4 bases outside the gene matches. Germline loops: CDR1 SGHAT, CDR2 FQNNGV. CDR3 protein: CASSSGQGEGELFF. CDR3 in DNA: TGTGCCAGCAGCTCAGGACAGGGGGAGGGGGAGCTGTTTTTT.

CDR3 region: CAIRTRSGYEQYF. The CDR3 bases are TGTGCCATCAGAACCCGGAGCGGCTACGAGCAGTACTTC. The V call is TRBV10-3, the J call TRBJ2-7; tentatively, D is TRBD2 (5 bases). CDR1 is ENHRY and CDR2 is SYGVKD in the germline V gene. This CDR3 spans 13 amino acids. The V gene lost 6 bases and the J gene lost 3 bases, with 12 bases spanning the gap.

This clone came up a few times. The chain has TRBV5-5 and TRBJ2-6; 7 bases map to TRBD1. CDR1 is SGHKS, CDR2 YYEKEE, per germline (reference sequence). After removal of 4 bases from V and 0 bases from J, the junction contained 13 bases not matched to a gene. The CDR3 spans 19 residues. The CDR3 protein is CASSPTLRDRSSGANVLTF. CDR3 nucleotide sequence: TGTGCCAGCAGCCCTACCCTCCGGGACAGAAGCTCTGGGGCCAACGTCCTGACTTTC.

This clone occurred a few times. The V gene is TRBV14, the J gene TRBJ2-2, with D perhaps TRBD1 (6 bases). CDR1 and CDR2 (germline): SGHDN, FVKESK. The CDR3 extends over 14 amino acids. V was shortened by 6 bases and J by 6 bases, with 14 bases between the two germline ends. The CDR3: CASSRIQGPGELFF. CDR3 DNA sequence: TGTGCCAGCAGTCGAATACAGGGTCCCGGGGAGCTGTTTTTT.

The chain joins TRBV5-1 to TRBJ2-7; 7 bases align to TRBD2. Germline V gene data show CDR1 as SGHRS and CDR2 as YFSETQ. The CDR3 length is 15 residues. J was trimmed by 2 bases and V by 0 bases; bases with no gene match: 5. CDR3 coding DNA: TGCGCCAGCAGCTTGGGGGCTAGCGGCGCCTACGAGCAGTACTTC. As protein: CASSLGASGAYEQYF.